Following are 15 T cell receptor beta chains from one sample sequenced in a study of blood T cell repertoires in COVID-19. Assay: immunoSEQ multiplex PCR; the TCRdb copy retains only in-frame clones and omits some. The sample includes a few hundred thousand clones, roughly 88% of them seen just once. Specimen: PBMCs or T cells enriched from blood (not recorded which). The receptors derive from a young man who had recovered from COVID-19.

The rearrangement uses TRBV18 and TRBJ1-1; possible D gene TRBD1, 5 bases. CDR3 length equals 15 residues. Trimming shortened V by 3 bases and J by 3 bases, and 14 bases separated the two germline ends. Germline CDR1 reads KGHSH; CDR2 reads LQKENI. CDR3 residues: CASSPTLGGDTEAFF. Written as DNA, the CDR3 is TGTGCCAGCTCACCGACACTTGGAGGGGACACTGAAGCTTTCTTT.

The V and J genes are TRBV7-8 and TRBJ1-2; D is undetermined. Trimming stripped 1 base from V and 3 bases from J, with 6 bases between. The germline gives CDR1 SGHVS, CDR2 FQNEAQ. The CDR3 has 13 residues. CDR3 residues: CASSLGRDYGYTF. Written as DNA, the CDR3 is TGTGCCAGCAGCTTAGGGCGGGACTATGGCTACACCTTC.

This chain joins TRBV28 and TRBJ2-3, with 8 positions matching TRBD2. After removal of 6 bases from V and 7 bases from J, the junction contained 9 bases not matched to a gene. The CDR3 covers 14 residues. Germline CDR1 MDHEN, CDR2 SYDVKM. Written as DNA, the CDR3 is TGTGCCAGCAGCTCCCCCGGGGGGGCCAATACGCAGTATTTT. Its translation is CASSSPGGANTQYF.

This clone was found a few times. This rearrangement joins TRBV7-3 to TRBJ2-1, with 8 bases lining up with TRBD2. This CDR3 is built from 14 residues. The germline V gene encodes CDR1 SGHTA and CDR2 FQGTGA. V gave up 0 bases and J gave up 6 bases; unmatched junction bases: 1. The CDR3 spells CASSLTLAGNEQFF. The CDR3 coding sequence is TGTGCCAGCAGCTTAACGCTAGCGGGCAATGAGCAGTTCTTC.

This chain connects TRBV28 to TRBJ2-3, with D possibly matching TRBD2 (6 bases). The CDR3 length is 14 residues. Trimming cost V 2 bases and J 2 bases, with 8 bases left between them. CDR1 and CDR2 from the germline V gene are MDHEN and SYDVKM. In DNA form, the CDR3 reads TGTGCCAGCAGTTTAATAGCGGCCACAGATACGCAGTATTTT. Translated: CASSLIAATDTQYF.

The chain combines TRBV3-1 (or the pseudogene TRBV3-2) with TRBJ2-1; 13 positions agree with TRBD2. The germline V gene has CDR1 LGHDT and CDR2 YNNKEL (reference sequence). J was trimmed by 0 bases and V by 4 bases; bases with no gene match: 6. The CDR3 loop spans 18 amino acids. DNA for the CDR3: TGTGCCAGCAGCCGCCTAGGACTAGCGGGAGTCTCCTACAATGAGCAGTTCTTC. Protein: CASSRLGLAGVSYNEQFF.

This clone appeared once. The CDR3 sequence is CASSHRTVYNSPLHF. Here the CDR3 DNA reads TGTGCCAGCAGTCACCGTACGGTTTATAATTCACCCCTCCACTTT. The chain is built from TRBV27 and TRBJ1-6; D gene ambiguous. CDR3 length: 15 amino acids. Germline V gene sequence: CDR1 MNHEY, CDR2 SMNVEV (reference sequence). The germline V and J ends were trimmed by 5 bases and 4 bases, with 12 bases remaining between them.

V gene TRBV27 combines with J gene TRBJ1-6, with D unresolved. The CDR3 length is 13 residues. Trimming cost V 4 bases and J 7 bases, with 8 bases left between them. From germline, CDR1 is MNHEY and CDR2 SMNVEV (reference sequence). The CDR3 spells CASSSGSNSPLHF. CDR3 sequence (DNA): TGTGCCAGCAGTTCGGGGTCCAATTCACCCCTCCACTTT.

This rearrangement joins TRBV2 to TRBJ2-5; D possibly corresponds to TRBD1 (6 bases). CDR1 is SNHLY and CDR2 is FYNNEI in the germline V gene. The V end lost 5 bases, the J end lost 5 bases, and 15 bases lay between the germline ends. CDR3 length: 14 amino acids. The CDR3 spells CASSPDRLLETQYF. CDR3 coding DNA: TGTGCCAGCAGTCCTGACAGGCTCTTGGAGACCCAGTACTTC. Looking up the rest from reference TRBV2 and TRBJ2-5 gives the full variable domain: EPEVTQTPSHQVTQMGQEVILRCVPISNHLYFYWYRQILGQKVEFLVSFYNNEISEKSEIFDDQFSVERPDGSNFTLKIRSTKLEDSAMYFCASSPDRLLETQYFGPGTRLLVL.

In this sample, this clone turned up a few times. V and J are TRBV28 and TRBJ1-1; 8 nucleotides align to TRBD1. The trim removed 4 bases at V and 1 base at J, leaving 2 bases unmatched. There are 14 residues in the CDR3. Germline-derived CDR1 and CDR2 are MDHEN and SYDVKM. The CDR3 protein is CASSSGTGNTEAFF. The CDR3 nucleotides read TGTGCCAGCAGTTCCGGGACAGGGAACACTGAAGCTTTCTTT. The full variable domain, in which reference TRBV28 and TRBJ1-1 provide the parts outside the CDR3, is DVKVTQSSRYLVKRTGEKVFLECVQDMDHENMFWYRQDPGLGLRLIYFSYDVKMKEKGDIPEGYSVSREKKERFSLILESASTNQTSMYLCASSSGTGNTEAFFGQGTRLTVV.

The rearrangement joins TRBV5-1 to TRBJ1-2; 9 positions match TRBD1. The CDR3 runs 12 residues. Germline CDR1 SGHRS, CDR2 YFSETQ. V lost 4 bases, J lost 8 bases, and 3 bases stayed unmatched. The CDR3 nucleotides are TGCGCCAGCAGCCGGACAGGGGAAGGCTACACCTTC. It translates to CASSRTGEGYTF.

The chain is built from TRBV18 and TRBJ1-5, with 11 bases lining up with TRBD1. The CDR3 length is 15 residues. Germline V gene sequence: CDR1 KGHSH, CDR2 LQKENI. The junction had 5 bases not matched to a gene; V was cut back by 5 bases and J by 5 bases. The CDR3 DNA reads TGTGCCAGCTCAAGCCCGGGACAGGGGGATCAGCCCCAGCATTTT. This sequence encodes CASSSPGQGDQPQHF.

This rearrangement joins TRBV5-6 to TRBJ1-1, with D unresolved. Germline V lookup: CDR1 SGHDT, CDR2 YYEEEE. The CDR3 length is 13 residues. V was shortened by 5 bases and J by 2 bases, with 10 bases between the two germline ends. The CDR3 protein is CASRRQFNTEAFF. The CDR3 region has the DNA TGTGCCAGCAGGCGGCAGTTTAACACTGAAGCTTTCTTT.

For this clone: In the same sample, other DNA sequences code for this CDR3. The V and J genes are TRBV2 and TRBJ1-2; D unresolved. CDR3 length: 11 residues. Germline CDR1 SNHLY, CDR2 FYNNEI. Trimming stripped 4 bases from V and 4 bases from J, with 4 bases between. For the CDR3, the DNA is TGTGCCAGCAGTGCGAGCTATGGCTACACCTTC. Amino acid sequence: CASSASYGYTF.

The J gene is TRBJ2-1, the V gene TRBV6-1; 9 nucleotides line up with TRBD2. V was clipped by 0 bases and J by 3 bases; unmatched bases: 3. Germline V gene lookup returns CDR1 MNHNS and CDR2 SASEGT. The CDR3 contains 16 residues. CDR3 sequence (DNA): TGTGCCAGCAGTGAAGCGGCTAGCGGGGTCTACAATGAGCAGTTCTTC. The encoded protein is CASSEAASGVYNEQFF.